The following is a TCR beta chain sequence with its context. Antigen specificity is unknown. This sample stems from a study of a mutant IDH1 vaccine in newly diagnosed glioma. Study summary: Treated patients, 62.5% male and roughly 40% female, averaged roughly 43 years of age. Antecedent treatment encompassed radiotherapy, temozolomide, or their combination; the majority received both. The week-35 safety follow-up was V12, and the week-47 study end was V13.

Time point noted: week 35, safety follow-up. Each dose of the vaccine consisted of 300 ug of mutant IDH1 20-mer peptide, with topical imiquimod. New WHO grade 3 or 4 astrocytomas that were IDH1-mutant and ATRX-lost occurred in the donors. V was shortened by 2 bases and J by 11 bases, with 16 bases between the two germline ends. The germline CDR1 and CDR2 sequences are SEHNR and FQNEAQ (reference sequence). The CDR3 extends over 15 amino acids. Some clones are missing from TCRdb's copy, which holds only in-frame ones; the method was immunoSEQ multiplex PCR. The table includes tens of thousands of clones, more than 70% detected once.

This chain uses TRBV7-9 with TRBJ1-6, with D uncertain. The sequence came from a man younger than 35 with glioma. This sample comprised PBMCs, obtained from a glioma patient whose treatment included an IDH1 peptide vaccine. The CDR3 loop reads CASSLLRNSYAPLHF. The CDR3 region has the DNA TGTGCCAGCAGCTTATTGAGAAACTCCTACGCACCCCTCCACTTT.